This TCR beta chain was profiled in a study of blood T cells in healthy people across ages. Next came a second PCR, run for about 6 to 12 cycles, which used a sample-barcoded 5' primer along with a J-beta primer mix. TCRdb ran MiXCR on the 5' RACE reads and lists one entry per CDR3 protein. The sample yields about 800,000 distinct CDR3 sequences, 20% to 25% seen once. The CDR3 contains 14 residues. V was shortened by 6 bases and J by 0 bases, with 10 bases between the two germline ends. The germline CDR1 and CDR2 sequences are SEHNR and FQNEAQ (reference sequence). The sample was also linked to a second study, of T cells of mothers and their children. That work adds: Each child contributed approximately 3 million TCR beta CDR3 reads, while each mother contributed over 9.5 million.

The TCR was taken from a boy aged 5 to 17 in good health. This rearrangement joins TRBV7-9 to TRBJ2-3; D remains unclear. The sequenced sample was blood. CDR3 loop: CASRDASSTDTQYF. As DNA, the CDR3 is TGTGCCAGCAGAGACGCATCTAGCACAGATACGCAGTATTTT.